This TCR beta chain derives from a study of tumor and adjacent non-tumor tissue in lung cancer. At the level of the study: Patients were aged roughly 30 to 76, 10 men and 4 to 6 women, stage I to III. Whole-study findings and limits: Significantly higher TCR diversity was found in tumor than normal lung.

The library came from three nested PCR rounds adapted from ARM-PCR protocols. TCRdb re-derived calls from the multiplex PCR reads in MiXCR, one entry per CDR3 protein. The table lists about 86,000 distinct CDR3 sequences, 75% to 85% of them singletons, with 20% to 25% in the top ten. No cell sorting was done before RNA was extracted from the tissue. This non-tumor lung sample came from over 3 cm beyond the tumor edge. The table lists this clonotype with many counts. Antigen: not known. The CDR3 covers 14 residues. Germline-derived CDR1 and CDR2 are GTSNPN and SVGIG (reference sequence). Trimming took 4 bases from V and 0 from J, leaving 9 bases between them.

Sequenced material: distant non-tumor lung tissue. The clonotype was recovered from a woman in her forties or fifties with non-small cell lung cancer. The chain combines TRBV30 with TRBJ2-2, with D uncertain. For the CDR3, the DNA is TGTGCCTGGAAACCTGGACCGAACACCGGGGAGCTGTTTTTT. Protein product: CAWKPGPNTGELFF.